This passage covers 21 T cell receptor beta chains from one sample sequenced in a study of blood T cell repertoires in COVID-19. Here immunoSEQ multiplex PCR was the method, and the copy in TCRdb shows in-frame clones only, minus some. Altogether roughly 200,000 clones are present, approximately 85% being singletons, with the ten largest covering around 7.8%. Sequencing was done on a sample of peripheral blood. The source of these receptors is a woman in her sixties or seventies with acute or convalescent COVID-19.

Details on this clone: One end of the junction fails to match germline, which may point to a read error. CDR3 DNA: TGTGCCATCAGTGAGTCGACGCTAGCGGCATCGACTTTC. The encoded protein is CAISESTLAASTF. This rearrangement joins TRBV10-3 to TRBJ2-7; 7 bases align to TRBD2. From germline, CDR1 is ENHRY and CDR2 SYGVKD. The CDR3 has 13 residues.

The gene calls are TRBV5-4 and TRBJ2-1, with unresolved D. The V and J ends lost 3 bases and 10 bases respectively, with 20 bases between them. This CDR3 region has 15 residues. The germline gives CDR1 SGHNT, CDR2 YYREEE (reference sequence). This chain's CDR3 is CASSSKLERHKEQFF. CDR3 in DNA: TGTGCCAGCAGCTCAAAATTGGAGCGCCATAAGGAGCAGTTCTTC.

The chain employs TRBV25-1 and TRBJ2-1, with TRBD2 matching 12 bases. V trimming: 3 bases; J trimming: 6 bases; junction bases outside the gene matches: 6. The germline V gene encodes CDR1 MGHDK and CDR2 SYGVNS. This CDR3 is 16 amino acids long. CDR3 DNA: TGTGCCAGCAGTGAGTTTACTAGCGGGAGGCTCAATGAGCAGTTCTTC. This codes for CASSEFTSGRLNEQFF.

The V and J genes are TRBV9 and TRBJ2-1, with a weak D call TRBD2 (5 bases). The germline gives CDR1 SGDLS, CDR2 YYNGEE. The CDR3 loop spans 12 amino acids. The V and J ends lost 4 bases and 10 bases respectively, with 12 bases between them. This CDR3 reads CASSLDFYEQFF. In nucleotides, the CDR3 is TGTGCCAGCAGCTTGGACTTTTACGAGCAGTTCTTC.

This clone was observed a handful of times. V gene TRBV15 combines with J gene TRBJ2-3, with 8 nucleotides matching TRBD2. Per germline, CDR1 LNHNV and CDR2 YYDKDF (reference sequence). The CDR3 is 16 amino acids. V gave up 3 bases and J gave up 6 bases; unmatched junction bases: 11. The CDR3 spells CATSSPGTSSGDTQYF. The DNA of the CDR3 is TGTGCCACCAGCAGCCCGGGGACTAGTTCAGGGGATACGCAGTATTTT.

The chain is built from TRBV29-1 and TRBJ1-2, with 8 bases aligning to TRBD1. There are 15 residues in the CDR3. V shed 3 bases, J shed 3 bases, and the junction held 9 bases outside the gene matches. Germline V CDR1 and CDR2: SQVTM, ANQGSEA. CDR3 protein: CSVDATPTGDYGYTF. In DNA, the CDR3 is TGCAGCGTTGACGCCACACCGACAGGGGACTATGGCTACACCTTC.

The V and J genes are TRBV7-2 and TRBJ2-1; 10 bases are shared with TRBD2. V was pared by 2 bases and J by 4 bases, with 2 bases of the junction left unmatched. The CDR3 sequence is 15 residues long. The germline CDR1 and CDR2 sequences are SGHTA and FQGNSA. The CDR3 loop is CASSLQLAGYNEQFF. The CDR3 nucleotides are TGTGCCAGCAGCTTACAACTAGCGGGATACAATGAGCAGTTCTTC.

The J gene is TRBJ2-4, the V gene TRBV29-1; D not resolved. Germline lookup yields CDR1 SQVTM and CDR2 ANQGSEA. V was shortened by 4 bases and J by 3 bases, with 10 bases between the two germline ends. The CDR3 covers 13 residues. Here the CDR3 reads CSVVSEDKNIQYF. Here the CDR3 DNA reads TGCAGCGTTGTCTCAGAAGACAAAAACATTCAGTACTTC.

The V and J genes are TRBV11-3 and TRBJ1-5, with a tentative D call TRBD1 (6 bases). Germline CDR1 SGHNT, CDR2 YENEEA. V lost 5 bases and J lost 9, with 14 bases in between. There are 13 residues in the CDR3. The CDR3 reads CASSRGGVGPQHF. In DNA form, the CDR3 reads TGTGCCAGCAGCCGAGGGGGTGTGGGGCCCCAGCATTTT.

This chain uses TRBV18 with TRBJ2-7; the match to TRBD1 covers 8 bases. The germline V gene has CDR1 KGHSH and CDR2 LQKENI. V gave up 0 bases and J gave up 6 bases; unmatched junction bases: 13. The CDR3 is made up of 17 amino acids. CDR3 protein: CASSPPGTGLGISEQYV. CDR3 DNA: TGTGCCAGCTCACCACCCGGGACAGGCCTCGGGATTAGCGAGCAGTACGTC.

In its sample, this clone was seen a few times. V usage is TRBV29-1 and J usage is TRBJ2-7, with D uncertain. V lost 5 bases, J lost 0 bases, and 11 bases lay in between. The CDR3 covers 13 residues. Germline CDR1 is SQVTM and CDR2 is ANQGSEA. The CDR3 loop reads CSVMAGSSYEQYF. The CDR3 bases are TGCAGCGTTATGGCTGGCAGCTCCTACGAGCAGTACTTC.

The V call is TRBV6-1, the J call TRBJ2-7, with D possibly matching TRBD1 (6 bases). The CDR3 runs to 15 residues. Trimming removed 3 bases at V and 1 base at J, with 13 bases between. Germline CDR1 MNHNS, CDR2 SASEGT. CDR3 residues: CASSDGQIPSYEQYV. The CDR3 bases are TGTGCCAGCAGTGACGGACAGATTCCTTCCTACGAGCAGTACGTC.

This rearrangement joins TRBV6-5 to TRBJ2-3, with 7 bases aligning to TRBD2. This CDR3 region has 15 residues. The V gene's germline CDR1 is MNHEY and CDR2 SVGAGI. Trimming at V came to 4 bases and at J to 1 base, leaving 5 bases not matched to a gene. CDR3 amino acids: CASSFVAGGTDTQYF. The CDR3 DNA reads TGTGCCAGCAGTTTTGTCGCGGGAGGCACAGATACGCAGTATTTT.

This clone was recorded once. V usage is TRBV5-4 and J usage is TRBJ1-4, with D unresolved. Germline V gene data show CDR1 as SGHNT and CDR2 as YYREEE (reference sequence). The CDR3 spans 13 residues. Trimming removed 4 bases at V and 4 bases at J, with 8 bases between. CDR3 amino acids: CASSTVVNEKLFF. DNA of the CDR3: TGTGCCAGCAGCACGGTAGTTAATGAAAAACTGTTTTTT.

The J gene is TRBJ1-1, the V gene TRBV7-8; D is unclear. The CDR3 is made up of 13 amino acids. Trimming took 5 bases from V and 8 from J, leaving 15 bases between them. Germline V gene lookup returns CDR1 SGHVS and CDR2 FQNEAQ. CDR3 region: CASSHERAFEAFF. CDR3 DNA: TGTGCCAGCAGCCACGAGCGGGCGTTCGAAGCTTTCTTT.

The CDR3 protein is CASSLRAGGREKLFF. The CDR3 DNA is TGTGCCAGCAGTTTAAGGGCAGGGGGCCGGGAAAAACTGTTTTTT. The rearrangement links TRBV27 to TRBJ1-4; 8 bases map to TRBD1. This CDR3 is built from 15 residues. Germline lookup yields CDR1 MNHEY and CDR2 SMNVEV (reference sequence). J lost 8 bases, V lost 2 bases, and 7 bases had no gene match.

The chain uses TRBV28 and TRBJ2-5; possible D gene TRBD1, 6 bases. CDR1 is MDHEN and CDR2 is SYDVKM in the germline V gene. This CDR3 region has 15 residues. V was shortened by 2 bases and J by 4 bases, with 14 bases between the two germline ends. CDR3 sequence: CASSLSTGYGETQYF. The CDR3 DNA sequence: TGTGCCAGCAGTTTAAGCACAGGGTATGGAGAGACCCAGTACTTC.

The genes are TRBV6-5 and TRBJ1-1; weak D call: TRBD1 (5 bases). The CDR3 is 15 amino acids. The V gene's germline CDR1 is MNHEY and CDR2 SVGAGI. The V end was cut by 0 bases, the J end by 6 bases, with 14 bases between. This chain's CDR3 is CASSYSNVGTAEAFF. In DNA, the CDR3 is TGTGCCAGCAGTTACTCTAACGTGGGGACTGCTGAAGCTTTCTTT.

This sequence joins TRBV14 and TRBJ1-1; D unresolved. Germline V gives CDR1 SGHDN, CDR2 FVKESK. Trimming left V 0 bases short and J 5 bases short, with 4 bases between. The CDR3 runs 12 residues. Written as DNA, the CDR3 is TGTGCCAGCAGCCAAGAGTATACTGAAGCTTTCTTT. Translation gives CASSQEYTEAFF.

The gene calls are TRBV5-1 and TRBJ2-5; 9 positions agree with TRBD1. Germline lookup yields CDR1 SGHRS and CDR2 YFSETQ. V lost 5 bases and J lost 2; bases outside the gene matches: 16. This CDR3 comprises 18 residues. The CDR3 sequence is CASSSWGTGKERQETQYF. CDR3 coding DNA: TGCGCCAGCAGTTCCTGGGGGACAGGGAAAGAGAGGCAAGAGACCCAGTACTTC. The full variable domain, rest sourced from reference TRBV5-1 and TRBJ2-5, is KAGVTQTPRYLIKTRGQQVTLSCSPISGHRSVSWYQQTPGQGLQFLFEYFSETQRNKGNFPGRFSGRQFSNSRSEMNVSTLELGDSALYLCASSSWGTGKERQETQYFGPGTRLLVL.

This clone has just one count. This chain joins TRBV28 and TRBJ1-3, with D possibly matching TRBD1 (5 bases). Per germline, CDR1 MDHEN and CDR2 SYDVKM. The CDR3 runs to 14 residues. Trimming cost V 4 bases and J 4 bases, with 11 bases left between them. The CDR3 nucleotides are TGTGCCAGCAGTTGGACAAATTCCGGAAACACCATATATTTT. Protein: CASSWTNSGNTIYF.